The present entry profiles one T cell receptor (beta chain) with its context. This clonotype was recorded many times. Its cognate antigen has yet to be identified. No clone much larger than this one lies a single base away; base qualities are absent. Ophthalmopathy patients had moderately to severely active disease, with a Clinical Activity Score of 3 or more, a NOSPECS grade of 4 or more, and a disease duration of less than 3 months. Patients with uncontrolled infections, other autoimmune diseases, pregnancy or lactation were excluded. Diagnoses were established on the basis of clinical symptoms, serum thyroxine and TRAb, thyroid ultrasound, and orbital computed tomography. PBMCs were isolated from more than 9 ml of fresh peripheral blood by Ficoll-Paque density gradient centrifugation. Trizol reagent was used to extract total RNA, and RNA quality was then checked on an Agilent 2100 Bioanalyzer.

The CDR3 runs 13 residues from the cysteine to the phenylalanine. Of all the DNA, just the CDR3 is kept, 39 bases in frame from base 1. V and J are truncated by 1 base and 5 bases respectively, leaving an intervening sequence of 10 bases. The germline V gene provides CDR1 SGHRS and CDR2 YFSETQ. The sample originates from a study of T cells in Graves' hyperthyroidism and ophthalmopathy (dated by TCRdb to 2018 to 2020). About the study as a whole: Peripheral blood was sampled at the time of initial diagnosis, prior to any treatment. TCR V-J signatures able to tell the groups apart were searched for in a discovery cohort of 95 to 100 patients, of whom approximately 40 had Graves' ophthalmopathy and about 55 had stable Graves' hyperthyroidism. An independent validation cohort of some 18 hyperthyroidism patients and 17 patients who later progressed to ophthalmopathy tested prospective prediction of ophthalmopathy. The roughly 91 discovery patients were randomly divided into training and test sets at a 7:3 ratio. Thyroid tissue and blood T-cell repertoires from about six Graves' hyperthyroidism patients were also compared in the study. Following sampling, methimazole starting at 30 mg daily was given to hyperthyroidism patients, and high-dose intravenous methylprednisolone was given to ophthalmopathy patients. According to the paper, TCR Vbeta CDR3 sequencing was carried out on over 130 peripheral blood samples, which came from fewer than 50 ophthalmopathy, around 75 hyperthyroidism and roughly 17 progressor patients. Findings and caveats that apply to the study as a whole: Sample size was not statistically predetermined, and investigators were not blinded to group allocation. A 13 V-J signature model separated ophthalmopathy from stable hyperthyroidism, with approximately 87% sensitivity and 81.08% specificity in cross-validation and 80%/75% in testing. In validation, the model predicted progression to ophthalmopathy with 55% to 71% sensitivity and around 72% specificity, a median of about six months before onset. Most expanded thyroid clonotypes (frequency above 0.001) were also found in blood, which suggests that blood repertoires may mirror thyroid immune responses.

The TCR beta CDR3 regions were amplified from RNA transcripts. For the first round of RT-PCR on the TCR CDR3, the HTBI primer set was used together with the Qiagen OneStep RT-PCR kit. The libraries were constructed in a second round of multiplex PCR and then size-selected and purified. Sequencing of the libraries was done on an Illumina HiSeq2000 using paired-end 100 bp reads. Per the source publication's procedure: SOAPnuke was used to process the raw data, removing reads that contained adapters or uncalled bases, had a mean Phred below 15, or lacked an exact match to the constant primer or identifier. High-quality paired reads were merged with COPE v1.2.5, and unique nucleotide sequences were defined as clonotypes. MiTCR v1.1 was used to align clonotypes to the IMGT TRBV, TRBD and TRBJ reference segments. Analysis was restricted to V-J combinations with a frequency above 0.0001, which covered roughly 99% of repertoires. The TCS score was defined as F50 (clonal expansion) divided by E x V (chaos), with BLOSUM62-based TCRdist calculated between CDR3 peptides within each V-J. Welch's t-statistics and random forest reduced just over 500 V-J features to 13, which were used in a naive Bayes classifier (R e1071). In-frame beta chains were kept once TCRdb had trimmed the public reads at Q25 with fastp and called clones with MiXCR. Identical CDR3 protein sequences are pooled into one entry, listed with their most common genes and DNA. These V and J calls derive from TCRdb rather than the authors' analysis. This sample comprises over 250,000 distinct CDR3 sequences, approximately 21% of them detected only once. Roughly 60% of the sample lies in the top ten.

This sequence was found in a man aged 25-40 years with Graves' ophthalmopathy. Material: blood. Rearrangement joined TRBV5-1 to TRBJ2-7; TRBD1 could be the D gene, as 6 bases match. At the DNA level, the sequence is TGCGCCAGCAGCTTGACAGGGACCCACGAGCAGTACTTC. Translated, it gives CASSLTGTHEQYF.